These 26 T cell receptor beta chains were all obtained from the same sample, sequenced in a study of CD8 T cells in ankylosing spondylitis. TCRdb independently ran MiXCR on the 5' RACE reads; one entry per CDR3 protein. The data hold 69,000 or so distinct CDR3 sequences, with 5.3% observed a single time. Sequencing was carried out using blood, either unsorted or a sorted T cell fraction (not recorded which). All receptors come from a male donor with ankylosing spondylitis or in good health (not recorded which).

This clonotype came up many times. The rearrangement joins TRBV2 to TRBJ2-3; 7 nucleotides line up with TRBD2. In germline, CDR1 is SNHLY, CDR2 FYNNEI. The CDR3 is made up of 16 amino acids. V was pared by 3 bases and J by 4 bases, with 10 bases of the junction left unmatched. The CDR3 coding sequence is TGTGCCAGCAGTGATCGCGGGAGATATTCCCCAGATACGCAGTATTTT. It specifies CASSDRGRYSPDTQYF.

This clonotype was observed at least ten times. The rearrangement joins TRBV12-3 or TRBV12-4 to TRBJ2-7, with 7 bases lining up with TRBD1. The CDR3 is 14 residues long. Trimming took 5 bases from V and 5 from J; bases not matched to a gene: 9. The CDR3 DNA sequence: TGTGCCAGCAGTCCTAGGACAGGTCCCCACGAGCAGTACTTC. This translates into CASSPRTGPHEQYF.

This clonotype was seen many times. The chain is built from TRBV20-1 and TRBJ2-7; 9 bases line up with TRBD1. V gave up 3 bases and J gave up 3 bases; unmatched junction bases: 9. This CDR3 has 15 amino acids. In germline, CDR1 is DFQATT, CDR2 SNEGSKA (reference sequence). Here the CDR3 reads CSARPRGTGIYEQYF. In DNA, the CDR3 is TGCAGTGCTAGGCCAAGAGGGACAGGGATCTACGAGCAGTACTTC.

This clonotype appeared many times. In DNA form, the CDR3 reads TGTGCCTGGAGTGATCAGGTGGGAAGAGGGTGGACTGAAGCTTTCTTT. Amino acids: CAWSDQVGRGWTEAFF. V usage is TRBV30 and J usage is TRBJ1-1; D uncertain. Germline V gives CDR1 GTSNPN, CDR2 SVGIG (reference sequence). There are 16 residues in the CDR3. V shed 1 base and J shed 5 bases, with 20 bases lying between them.

The rearrangement joins TRBV7-3 to TRBJ2-3; D is perhaps TRBD1 (5 bases). This CDR3 is built from 14 residues. CDR1 and CDR2 (germline): SGHTA, FQGTGA. V lost 5 bases and J 2 bases, leaving 11 bases between the germline ends. This CDR3 is CASSRTPATDTQYF. CDR3 in DNA: TGTGCCAGCAGCCGGACACCTGCCACAGATACGCAGTATTTT.

This clonotype was detected ten times or more. The chain has TRBV10-3 and TRBJ2-3; 10 bases map to TRBD1. This CDR3 has 14 residues. Germline V gene lookup returns CDR1 ENHRY and CDR2 SYGVKD. Trimming at V came to 10 bases and at J to 4 bases, leaving 8 bases not matched to a gene. The CDR3: CATAGTGVSDTQYF. In DNA form, the CDR3 reads TGTGCCACGGCCGGGACAGGGGTTTCAGATACGCAGTATTTT.

This clonotype was counted only a few times. A much larger clone differs by one base, so this may be a read error. The chain uses TRBV19 and TRBJ2-7, with D uncertain. Deletions cut 5 bases from V and 0 bases from J, with 8 bases between. The CDR3 loop spans 13 amino acids. Germline CDR1 reads LNHDA; CDR2 reads SQIVND (reference sequence). The CDR3 DNA is TGTGCCAGTAGTCCCTTCTCCTCCTACGAGCAGTACTTC. Encoded protein: CASSPFSSYEQYF. The whole variable domain, filled in from reference TRBV19 and TRBJ2-7, reads DGGITQSPKYLFRKEGQNVTLSCEQNLNHDAMYWYRQDPGQGLRLIYYSQIVNDFQKGDIAEGYSVSREKKESFPLTVTSAQKNPTAFYLCASSPFSSYEQYFGPGTRLTVT.

This clonotype was seen many times. The chain is built from TRBV12-3 or TRBV12-4 and TRBJ1-3; D may be TRBD1 (6 bases). The CDR3 has 16 amino acids. Trimming left V 5 bases short and J 0 bases short, with 14 bases between. CDR3 sequence: CASSPPGQSSGNTIYF. CDR3 nucleotide sequence: TGTGCCAGCAGTCCGCCCGGACAGAGCTCTGGAAACACCATATATTTT.

This clonotype was observed many times. V is TRBV6-6 and J is TRBJ2-4; 9 bases agree with TRBD2. This CDR3 is 22 amino acids long. Unmatched junction bases numbered 24, after V lost 6 bases and J lost 0 bases. CDR1 and CDR2 from the germline V gene are MNHNY and SVGAGI (reference sequence). As DNA, the CDR3 is TGTGCCAGCAGCTTCACTCGAGTCGGACTAGCGAGCGATACGCTAGCCAAAAACATTCAGTACTTC. This translates into CASSFTRVGLASDTLAKNIQYF.

This clonotype was recorded many times. The rearrangement uses TRBV20-1 and TRBJ2-7; 10 positions match TRBD2. From germline, CDR1 is DFQATT and CDR2 SNEGSKA (reference sequence). Trimming cost V 6 bases and J 4 bases; bases outside gene matches: 3. The CDR3 is 12 amino acids. Here the CDR3 DNA reads TGCAGTGCCCGGACTAGCGGATACGAGCAGTACTTC. It codes for CSARTSGYEQYF.

This clonotype was counted at least ten times. The rearrangement joins TRBV20-1 to TRBJ2-2; 8 bases match TRBD1. V was pared by 6 bases and J by 5 bases, with 11 bases of the junction left unmatched. CDR1 is DFQATT and CDR2 is SNEGSKA in the germline V gene (reference sequence). This CDR3 contains 15 residues. For the CDR3, the DNA is TGCAGTGCAAGCGGGCAGGGGGCAGCGACCGGGGAGCTGTTTTTT. This translates into CSASGQGAATGELFF.

This clonotype was seen at least ten times. The genes are TRBV6-1 and TRBJ1-1, with 9 bases identical to TRBD1. Germline V gene sequence: CDR1 MNHNS, CDR2 SASEGT. V shed 5 bases and J 3 bases; nucleotides not matched to a gene: 7. The CDR3 is made up of 15 amino acids. CDR3: CASSPSDRGDTEAFF. The CDR3, as DNA: TGTGCCAGCAGTCCGTCGGACAGGGGCGACACTGAAGCTTTCTTT.

This clonotype was seen only a few times. This sequence joins TRBV7-9 and TRBJ2-7; D is undetermined. In germline, CDR1 is SEHNR, CDR2 FQNEAQ (reference sequence). This CDR3 spans 13 amino acids. CDR3 coding DNA: TGTGCATCACAGCAGGACGCACTATGGGAGCAGTACTTC. This translates into CASQQDALWEQYF.

Many counts were recorded for this clonotype. The V gene is TRBV15, the J gene TRBJ2-3, with TRBD2 matching over 12 bases. V shed 9 bases and J 5 bases; nucleotides not matched to a gene: 3. Germline V gives CDR1 LNHNV, CDR2 YYDKDF (reference sequence). This CDR3 comprises 13 residues. CDR3 in amino acids: CATRTSGEDTQYF. CDR3 nucleotide sequence: TGTGCCACTCGGACTAGCGGGGAAGATACGCAGTATTTT.

This clonotype was seen only a few times. The chain carries TRBV7-9 and TRBJ2-1, with 8 nucleotides matching TRBD2. Germline V gene sequence: CDR1 SEHNR, CDR2 FQNEAQ (reference sequence). The V gene end was trimmed by 2 bases and the J gene end by 8 bases; junction bases not matched to a gene: 2. The CDR3 runs to 13 residues. The CDR3 coding sequence is TGTGCCAGCAGCTTAACAGCGGGAGATGAGCAGTTCTTC. Residues: CASSLTAGDEQFF.

In this sample, this clonotype turned up many times. The V call is TRBV6-1, the J call TRBJ1-5; D possibly corresponds to TRBD1 (5 bases). Germline CDR1 reads MNHNS; CDR2 reads SASEGT. This CDR3 has 14 amino acids. Deletions cut 3 bases from V and 2 bases from J, with 8 bases between. This CDR3 reads CASSERGGNQPQHF. DNA of the CDR3: TGTGCCAGCAGTGAGCGAGGGGGCAATCAGCCCCAGCATTTT.

This clonotype occurred many times. The genes are TRBV11-3 and TRBJ2-1; 7 bases agree with TRBD1. V shed 5 bases and J 7 bases; nucleotides not matched to a gene: 11. Germline V lookup: CDR1 SGHNT, CDR2 YENEEA. CDR3 length: 15 amino acids. CDR3 in amino acids: CASSHQQGWENEQFF. For the CDR3, the DNA is TGTGCCAGCAGCCACCAACAGGGGTGGGAGAATGAGCAGTTCTTC.

This clonotype has ten or more counts. This chain's CDR3 is CASSLAASGGADTQYF. The CDR3 nucleotides are TGTGCCAGCAGCTTGGCCGCTAGCGGGGGAGCAGATACGCAGTATTTT. This chain uses TRBV5-5 with TRBJ2-3; 10 nucleotides agree with TRBD2. Germline-derived CDR1 and CDR2 are SGHKS and YYEKEE (reference sequence). V was pared by 0 bases and J by 4 bases, with 5 bases of the junction left unmatched. The CDR3 is made up of 16 amino acids.

The chain couples TRBV12-2 to TRBJ2-4. TRBV12-2 is given as a pseudogene. This CDR3 has 16 residues. As DNA, the CDR3 is TGTGCAAGTCGCTTAGGGTGCTTTATAGCCAAAAACATTCAGTACTTC. Translated, it gives CASRLGCFIAKNIQYF.

This clonotype was detected many times. The chain combines TRBV20-1 with TRBJ1-2; D gene ambiguous. This CDR3 is 13 amino acids long. Germline V CDR1 and CDR2: DFQATT, SNEGSKA (reference sequence). Trimming shortened V by 0 bases and J by 2 bases, and 7 bases separated the two germline ends. CDR3 sequence (DNA): TGCAGTGCTAGAGAGGCGGAAAACTATGGCTACACCTTC. It specifies CSAREAENYGYTF.

This clonotype has at least ten counts. This chain uses TRBV3-1 with TRBJ2-7, with a possible D match to TRBD2 (5 bases). This CDR3 is built from 13 residues. Germline V gene lookup returns CDR1 LGHDT and CDR2 YNNKEL (reference sequence). V was trimmed by 4 bases and J by 3 bases, leaving 10 bases between them. CDR3 DNA: TGTGCCAGCAGCCGGACTGGGAACTACGAGCAGTACTTC. Its protein product is CASSRTGNYEQYF.

This clonotype was seen ten or more times. V is TRBV5-1 and J is TRBJ2-7, with 7 bases fitting TRBD1. V gave up 4 bases and J gave up 5 bases; unmatched junction bases: 12. CDR3 length equals 15 residues. Germline loops: CDR1 SGHRS, CDR2 YFSETQ. The CDR3 nucleotides are TGCGCCAGCAGCCGCAGCACAGGGGACCACGACGAGCAGTACTTC. Translated: CASSRSTGDHDEQYF.

The table lists this clonotype with many counts. V usage is TRBV9 and J usage is TRBJ1-3; D unresolved. CDR1 is SGDLS and CDR2 is YYNGEE in the germline V gene. The CDR3 has 16 amino acids. Trimming removed 0 bases from V and 3 bases from J, with 13 bases in between. The DNA of the CDR3 is TGTGCCAGCAGCGTAGATCCGCGGGAGGGTGGAAACACCATATATTTT. It encodes CASSVDPREGGNTIYF.

This clonotype occurred many times. This rearrangement joins TRBV15 to TRBJ2-7; 8 bases agree with TRBD2. Trimming removed 3 bases from V and 5 bases from J; junction bases left unmatched: 12. Germline assignment: CDR1 LNHNV and CDR2 YYDKDF (reference sequence). The CDR3 is 16 residues long. As DNA, the CDR3 is TGTGCCACCAGCAGTTATGGGGGCGGGGGGCCAGACGAGCAGTACTTC. Translated, it gives CATSSYGGGGPDEQYF. The variable domain in full, with the rest retrieved from reference TRBV15 and TRBJ2-7, is DAMVIQNPRYQVTQFGKPVTLSCSQTLNHNVMYWYQQKSSQAPKLLFHYYDKDFNNEADTPDNFQSRRPNTSFCFLDIRSPGLGDTAMYLCATSSYGGGGPDEQYFGPGTRLTVT.

This clonotype was detected only a few times. The genes are TRBV7-9 and TRBJ2-3; D is possibly TRBD1 (5 bases). The germline V and J ends were trimmed by 5 bases and 6 bases, with 18 bases remaining between them. The CDR3 covers 15 residues. Germline V CDR1 and CDR2: SEHNR, FQNEAQ (reference sequence). This chain's CDR3 is CASSIDSDHFDTQYF. The CDR3 DNA is TGTGCCAGCAGCATCGACAGTGACCACTTTGATACGCAGTATTTT.

This clonotype was detected many times. V is TRBV6-5 and J is TRBJ1-3; D not resolved. Deletions cut 8 bases from V and 4 bases from J, with 15 bases between. This CDR3 region has 14 residues. Per germline, CDR1 MNHEY and CDR2 SVGAGI. CDR3 region: CASSLAGSGNTIYF. CDR3 bases: TGTGCCAGCTCCCTTGCTGGTTCCGGAAACACCATATATTTT.